This record covers a single T cell receptor (beta chain). How the authors handled the data: Quantification of nucleated cells was approximated via reference gene primer amplification. The data were produced by immunoSEQ multiplex PCR, yet TCRdb's version contains in-frame clones alone and is incomplete. V, J and clone size derive from that table, while D and trimming were established from the DNA sequence. The data show around 160,000 clones, approximately 80% seen once. The data belong to a study of blood T cell repertoires in COVID-19. In germline, CDR1 is KGHSH, CDR2 LQKENI. Between the trimmed V and J ends, which lost 4 bases and 4 bases, there was a span of 11 bases. The CDR3 has 14 amino acids.

The V gene is TRBV18, the J gene TRBJ1-5; perhaps TRBD1 as D (5 bases). Sequenced material: peripheral blood. This receptor was taken from a human donor in a cohort sampled during active COVID-19. CDR3 sequence reads: CASSRTRGNQPQHF. The CDR3, as DNA: TGTGCCAGCTCACGGACAAGGGGTAATCAGCCCCAGCATTTT.